These 25 T cell receptor beta chains were all obtained from the same sample, sequenced in a study of blood T cell repertoires in COVID-19. Some clones are missing from TCRdb's copy, which holds only in-frame ones; the method was immunoSEQ multiplex PCR. The sample lists over 300,000 clones; around 89% were seen once. The material sequenced was peripheral blood. The receptors were sampled from a man aged 35-49 years with acute or convalescent COVID-19.

This rearrangement joins TRBV5-5 to TRBJ2-7; the D is unclear. The V gene's germline CDR1 is SGHKS and CDR2 YYEKEE (reference sequence). Trimming removed 0 bases at V and 6 bases at J, with 7 bases between. The length of the CDR3 is 12 residues. CDR3 loop: CASSLAPPEQYF. The CDR3 DNA is TGTGCCAGCAGCTTGGCCCCTCCCGAGCAGTACTTC.

This clone was picked up one time. The gene calls are TRBV5-1 and TRBJ2-3; 8 positions agree with TRBD2. The V segment lost 4 bases and the J segment 7 bases; nucleotides outside the gene matches: 11. The CDR3 extends over 15 amino acids. CDR1 and CDR2 from the germline V gene are SGHRS and YFSETQ. The CDR3 reads CASSGGSSGRNTQYF. The DNA of the CDR3 is TGCGCCAGCAGCGGCGGGAGCAGCGGGAGAAATACGCAGTATTTT.

V gene TRBV5-1 combines with J gene TRBJ2-3; TRBD2 matches 9 bases. CDR1 is SGHRS and CDR2 is YFSETQ in the germline V gene. The CDR3 runs 17 residues. V gave up 4 bases and J gave up 5 bases; unmatched junction bases: 14. The CDR3 bases are TGCGCCAGCAGCCCCAACGTGGGCGGGAGGGCCTTAGATACGCAGTATTTT. Translation: CASSPNVGGRALDTQYF.

V is TRBV5-1 and J is TRBJ1-1; a weak D match, TRBD1 (5 bases). V dropped 4 bases and J dropped 4 bases, with 17 bases sitting between them. Germline-derived CDR1 and CDR2 are SGHRS and YFSETQ. The CDR3 is 15 residues long. The CDR3 nucleotides read TGCGCCAGCAGCCCTACTACGACAGTAAGCACTGAAGCTTTCTTT. Protein: CASSPTTTVSTEAFF.

The CDR3 DNA follows: TGTGCCAGCAGTACAGGTTCTCCACGATTCAATCAGCCCCAGCATTTT. It translates to CASSTGSPRFNQPQHF. The chain employs TRBV2 and TRBJ1-5; D perhaps matches TRBD1 (5 bases). CDR3 length: 16 residues. The germline V and J ends were trimmed by 5 bases and 3 bases, with 17 bases remaining between them. Per germline, CDR1 SNHLY and CDR2 FYNNEI.

This chain connects TRBV7-9 to TRBJ2-5; 7 bases are shared with TRBD1. Trimming removed 5 bases from V and 1 base from J; junction bases left unmatched: 7. The germline V gene encodes CDR1 SEHNR and CDR2 FQNEAQ (reference sequence). The CDR3 sequence is 15 residues long. CDR3 sequence reads: CASSLTWDSQETQYF. DNA for the CDR3: TGTGCCAGCAGCCTTACCTGGGACAGCCAAGAGACCCAGTACTTC.

This CDR3 reads CASSRSGTSGNEQYF. The CDR3 DNA sequence: TGTGCCAGCAGTCGCTCCGGGACTAGCGGGAACGAGCAGTACTTC. V and J are TRBV6-5 and TRBJ2-7; 13 bases line up with TRBD2. Unmatched junction bases numbered 6, after V lost 5 bases and J lost 5 bases. CDR3 size: 15 residues. The germline CDR1 and CDR2 sequences are MNHEY and SVGAGI.

The chain is built from TRBV11-2 and TRBJ2-7; possibly TRBD2 for D (7 bases). Germline V lookup: CDR1 SGHAT, CDR2 FQNNGV. This CDR3 has 14 amino acids. With 7 bases removed from V and 4 bases from J, the gap between germline ends came to 17 bases. The CDR3 bases are TGTGCCAGCACCGAGGGGGGGGCTTGGTACGAGCAGTACTTC. Translation: CASTEGGAWYEQYF.

V and J are TRBV5-4 and TRBJ2-7; TRBD1 agrees at 7 bases. With 4 bases clipped from V and 1 base from J, the junction kept 5 bases outside the gene matches. Germline V lookup: CDR1 SGHNT, CDR2 YYREEE (reference sequence). This CDR3 region has 14 residues. The CDR3 DNA reads TGTGCCAGCAGCCCTATGACAGGGTCCTACGAGCAGTACTTC. Translation: CASSPMTGSYEQYF.

The rearrangement uses TRBV5-6 and TRBJ2-1; D may be TRBD1 (6 bases). The CDR3 is 15 residues long. The V gene lost 1 base and the J gene lost 2 bases, with 10 bases spanning the gap. CDR1 is SGHDT, CDR2 YYEEEE, per germline. CDR3 loop: CASSLPQGPYNEQFF. CDR3 in DNA: TGTGCCAGCAGCTTGCCCCAGGGGCCCTACAATGAGCAGTTCTTC.

The rearrangement joins TRBV11-2 to TRBJ2-1; TRBD2 is a possible D gene (6 bases). CDR3 length: 12 amino acids. Germline V gene lookup returns CDR1 SGHAT and CDR2 FQNNGV. The V and J ends lost 5 bases and 16 bases respectively, with 18 bases between them. The CDR3, as DNA: TGTGCCAGCAGCCATGACGGGACTCCACCTTTCTTC. It is translated as CASSHDGTPPFF.

This clone was observed once. The chain employs TRBV5-1 and TRBJ1-1; the match to TRBD1 covers 9 bases. The J segment lost 0 bases and the V segment lost 4 bases, leaving 1 base of the junction unmatched. The germline CDR1 and CDR2 sequences are SGHRS and YFSETQ. The CDR3 totals 14 residues. In DNA, the CDR3 is TGCGCCAGCAGCGGACAGGGGTTGAACACTGAAGCTTTCTTT. Translating gives CASSGQGLNTEAFF. Combining the CDR3 with reference TRBV5-1 and TRBJ1-1 gives the whole variable domain KAGVTQTPRYLIKTRGQQVTLSCSPISGHRSVSWYQQTPGQGLQFLFEYFSETQRNKGNFPGRFSGRQFSNSRSEMNVSTLELGDSALYLCASSGQGLNTEAFFGQGTRLTVV.

CDR3 region: CASSLVAAGVTGELFF. The CDR3 DNA is TGTGCCAGCAGCTTAGTGGCCGCGGGAGTGACCGGGGAGCTGTTTTTT. The rearrangement uses TRBV7-3 and TRBJ2-2; 7 bases fit TRBD2. The CDR3 loop spans 16 amino acids. V shed 2 bases, J shed 5 bases, and the junction held 8 bases outside the gene matches. CDR1 is SGHTA, CDR2 FQGTGA, per germline.

V gene TRBV3-1 (or the pseudogene TRBV3-2) combines with J gene TRBJ2-1, with D maybe TRBD2 (6 bases). Germline V lookup: CDR1 LGHDT, CDR2 YNNKEL (reference sequence). Trimming pared 4 bases from V and 0 bases from J, leaving 10 bases between. The CDR3 totals 15 residues. This CDR3 reads CASSPEGSSYNEQFF. The CDR3 DNA reads TGTGCCAGCAGCCCGGAGGGGAGCTCCTACAATGAGCAGTTCTTC.

The chain combines TRBV29-1 with TRBJ2-3; a weak D match, TRBD1 (5 bases). Trimming removed 8 bases from V and 3 bases from J, with 15 bases in between. CDR1 SQVTM and CDR2 ANQGSEA come from the germline V gene. CDR3 length: 13 amino acids. The CDR3 sequence is CSSGAGETDTQYF. CDR3 in DNA: TGCAGCTCTGGGGCCGGTGAGACAGATACGCAGTATTTT.

The rearrangement links TRBV13 to TRBJ1-5; no firm D call. Germline assignment: CDR1 PRHDT and CDR2 FYEKMQ (reference sequence). The CDR3 loop spans 13 amino acids. With 5 bases removed from V and 4 bases from J, the gap between germline ends came to 9 bases. Here the CDR3 reads CASSPAGNQPQHF. In DNA, the CDR3 is TGTGCCAGCAGCCCAGCGGGTAATCAGCCCCAGCATTTT.

This chain links TRBV28 with TRBJ2-1, with 7 bases lining up with TRBD2. This CDR3 is 16 amino acids long. CDR1 is MDHEN, CDR2 SYDVKM, per germline. V lost 4 bases and J lost 7; bases outside the gene matches: 13. The CDR3 protein is CASSSYEAGALNEQFF. CDR3 bases: TGTGCCAGCAGTTCCTATGAGGCGGGAGCGTTGAATGAGCAGTTCTTC.

This clone was recorded only once. This chain joins TRBV5-6 and TRBJ2-7; TRBD2 might be the D (5 bases). The CDR3 is 15 amino acids. CDR1 SGHDT and CDR2 YYEEEE come from the germline V gene. V was pared by 4 bases and J by 3 bases, with 17 bases between. The CDR3 reads CASSDPGRGNYEQYF. The DNA of the CDR3 is TGTGCCAGCAGCGATCCTGGCCGAGGGAACTACGAGCAGTACTTC.

This chain connects TRBV6-5 to TRBJ1-2, with 7 positions matching TRBD1. CDR3 length: 15 amino acids. The junction had 8 bases not matched to a gene; V was cut back by 7 bases and J by 0 bases. The germline V gene has CDR1 MNHEY and CDR2 SVGAGI. The CDR3 nucleotides read TGTGCCAGCATAAGGAGAGGGGGCGCTAACTATGGCTACACCTTC. Amino acids: CASIRRGGANYGYTF.

This chain joins TRBV18 and TRBJ1-4; D perhaps matches TRBD1 (5 bases). The ends were cut back, 4 bases at V and 7 bases at J, with 19 bases in the middle. Looked up from germline, CDR1 is KGHSH and CDR2 is LQKENI. The CDR3 is made up of 16 amino acids. CDR3 DNA: TGTGCCAGCTCACAACTCCTACCAGGGTCTGGTGAAAAACTGTTTTTT. It is translated as CASSQLLPGSGEKLFF.

This rearrangement joins TRBV5-4 to TRBJ2-5; 7 bases agree with TRBD1. Looked up from germline, CDR1 is SGHNT and CDR2 is YYREEE (reference sequence). V lost 4 bases, J lost 5 bases, and 8 bases stayed unmatched. The CDR3 runs 14 residues. The CDR3 DNA follows: TGTGCCAGCAGCCCCCGACAGGGTCTCGAGACCCAGTACTTC. Translated, it gives CASSPRQGLETQYF.

The chain is built from TRBV4-1 and TRBJ1-1, with TRBD1 matching 9 bases. Germline loops: CDR1 MGHRA, CDR2 YSYEKL. V shed 4 bases and J 4 bases; nucleotides not matched to a gene: 13. CDR3 length: 17 amino acids. The CDR3 region has the DNA TGCGCCAGCAGCCTAATCCGGGACAGGGTAACTGGCACTGAAGCTTTCTTT. Protein sequence: CASSLIRDRVTGTEAFF.

This chain joins TRBV2 and TRBJ1-5; D is unclear. CDR1 SNHLY and CDR2 FYNNEI come from the germline V gene. V dropped 5 bases and J dropped 5 bases, with 13 bases sitting between them. The CDR3 sequence is 14 residues long. This CDR3 reads CASSRNRDDQPQHF. DNA of the CDR3: TGTGCCAGCAGTCGTAACAGAGACGATCAGCCCCAGCATTTT.

J is TRBJ2-3 and V is TRBV5-1, with 7 bases lining up with TRBD1. After removal of 4 bases from V and 5 bases from J, the junction contained 4 bases not matched to a gene. Germline CDR1 reads SGHRS; CDR2 reads YFSETQ. The CDR3 covers 13 residues. The CDR3 nucleotides are TGCGCCAGCAGCACAGGGGTGGGAGATACGCAGTATTTT. This codes for CASSTGVGDTQYF.

This chain links TRBV10-1 with TRBJ2-2, with 13 bases aligning to TRBD2. The CDR3 covers 18 residues. V shed 10 bases, J shed 7 bases, and the junction held 18 bases outside the gene matches. Germline lookup yields CDR1 WNHNN and CDR2 SYGVQD (reference sequence). In DNA, the CDR3 is TGCGCCATCACAGTGAGTTATACTAGCGGGGGGGTAATCGGGGAGCTGTTTTTT. Residues: CAITVSYTSGGVIGELFF.